The present TCR beta chain was sequenced within a study of tumor-infiltrating lymphocytes in oesophageal squamous cell carcinoma. TCRdb independently ran MiXCR on the reads; one entry per CDR3 protein. Among over 9,000 distinct CDR3 sequences listed, roughly 60% were seen once. With 6 bases removed from V and 6 bases from J, the gap between germline ends came to 5 bases. CDR3 length: 11 residues. Per the germline V gene, CDR1 is SGHAT and CDR2 is FQNNGV. This clonotype showed up just a few times. V is TRBV11-2 and J is TRBJ2-2; D is ambiguous. The sequence came from a female donor with esophageal squamous cell carcinoma. Sequencing was done on a sample of blood. The CDR3 loop reads CASSLSGELFF. The CDR3 nucleotides are TGTGCCAGCAGTTTATCCGGGGAGCTGTTTTTT.